The next 24 T cell receptor beta chains were all read from a single sample in a study of blood T cell repertoires in COVID-19. This table comes from immunoSEQ multiplex PCR, and its TCRdb copy is limited to in-frame clones, with some not included. The sample has about 190,000 clones, 85% to 90% seen once; the top ten hold about 3%. Sequencing used peripheral blood. These receptor sequences come from a man aged 35-49 years with active or convalescent COVID-19.

The J gene is TRBJ2-1, the V gene TRBV7-9; possible D gene TRBD2, 5 bases. This CDR3 contains 15 residues. The germline V and J ends were trimmed by 5 bases and 9 bases, with 20 bases remaining between them. Germline assignment: CDR1 SEHNR and CDR2 FQNEAQ (reference sequence). CDR3 bases: TGTGCCAGCAGCCCGAGTGACCCTCCACTAGTTGAGCAGTTCTTC. It translates to CASSPSDPPLVEQFF.

J is TRBJ2-7 and V is TRBV7-2, with no clear D. The CDR3 is made up of 15 amino acids. Germline V CDR1 and CDR2: SGHTA, FQGNSA. V lost 3 bases, J lost 4 bases, and 16 bases lay in between. Here the CDR3 DNA reads TGTGCCAGCAGCTTGACTGGAAGCGACCCTTACGAGCAGTACTTC. It specifies CASSLTGSDPYEQYF.

The V call is TRBV19, the J call TRBJ1-1, with D unclear. Germline CDR1 LNHDA, CDR2 SQIVND (reference sequence). V lost 3 bases and J 0 bases, leaving 8 bases between the germline ends. This CDR3 is 14 amino acids long. The CDR3 nucleotides are TGTGCCAGTAGTATCTCCCCTTTGAACACTGAAGCTTTCTTT. Protein: CASSISPLNTEAFF.

The rearrangement links TRBV7-9 to TRBJ1-6; D may be TRBD1 (6 bases). V shed 7 bases and J shed 9 bases, with 13 bases lying between them. CDR3 length: 13 residues. Germline V gene lookup returns CDR1 SEHNR and CDR2 FQNEAQ (reference sequence). The CDR3, as DNA: TGTGCCAGCATCGGGGACACTTCTTCACCCCTCCACTTT. Encoded protein: CASIGDTSSPLHF.

The gene calls are TRBV19 and TRBJ1-1, with 8 bases matching TRBD1. The V gene end was trimmed by 5 bases and the J gene end by 4 bases; junction bases not matched to a gene: 6. The CDR3 spans 14 residues. CDR1 is LNHDA, CDR2 SQIVND, per germline (reference sequence). For the CDR3, the DNA is TGTGCCAGTAGTCCCCTCGACAGGGGCACTGAAGCTTTCTTT. Protein product: CASSPLDRGTEAFF.

This chain connects TRBV6-2 or TRBV6-3 to TRBJ2-7; no clear D. This CDR3 has 12 residues. CDR1 and CDR2 from the germline V gene are MNHEY and SVGEGT. Trimming cost V 4 bases and J 5 bases, with 9 bases left between them. The CDR3 nucleotides are TGTGCCAGCAGTTCCGGGTGGGACGAGCAGTACTTC. Protein: CASSSGWDEQYF.

The V call is TRBV27, the J call TRBJ1-1; D is unclear. The V end was cut by 3 bases, the J end by 3 bases, with 8 bases between. In germline, CDR1 is MNHEY, CDR2 SMNVEV (reference sequence). The CDR3 has 13 amino acids. The CDR3 sequence is CASSFQDYTEAFF. CDR3 nucleotides: TGTGCCAGCAGTTTCCAGGACTACACTGAAGCTTTCTTT.

The CDR3, as DNA: TGTGCCAGCAGCCAAGATCAGCCTAGCGGGGGAGATACGCAGTATTTT. Translating it yields CASSQDQPSGGDTQYF. The J gene is TRBJ2-3, the V gene TRBV3-1 (or the pseudogene TRBV3-2), with 10 nucleotides matching TRBD2. The V and J ends lost 0 bases and 5 bases, in that order; junction bases with no gene match: 5. This CDR3 spans 16 amino acids. The germline V gene has CDR1 LGHDT and CDR2 YNNKEL (reference sequence).

The chain carries TRBV7-9 and TRBJ2-3; 11 nucleotides match TRBD2. The CDR3 totals 18 residues. From germline, CDR1 is SEHNR and CDR2 FQNEAQ (reference sequence). The junction had 14 bases not matched to a gene; V was cut back by 5 bases and J by 4 bases. CDR3 in amino acids: CASSQKRRLAGLADTQYF. The CDR3 DNA is TGTGCCAGCAGCCAAAAAAGGCGACTAGCGGGGTTGGCAGATACGCAGTATTTT.

This clone was seen ten or more times. The genes are TRBV5-8 and TRBJ1-2; D gene unclear. Trimming left V 0 bases short and J 4 bases short, with 7 bases between. There are 13 residues in the CDR3. The germline gives CDR1 SGHTS, CDR2 YDEGEE. The CDR3 DNA follows: TGTGCCAGCAGCTTGGCCATGCGCTATGGCTACACCTTC. Its protein product is CASSLAMRYGYTF.

The gene calls are TRBV9 and TRBJ2-3; D gene ambiguous. The germline gives CDR1 SGDLS, CDR2 YYNGEE. Trimming stripped 4 bases from V and 4 bases from J, with 7 bases between. This CDR3 region has 12 residues. The chain's CDR3 is CASSPESDTQYF. For the CDR3, the DNA is TGTGCCAGCAGCCCCGAGTCAGATACGCAGTATTTT. Full variable domain (outside the CDR3, taken from reference TRBV9 and TRBJ2-3): DSGVTQTPKHLITATGQRVTLRCSPRSGDLSVYWYQQSLDQGLQFLIQYYNGEERAKGNILERFSAQQFPDLHSELNLSSLELGDSALYFCASSPESDTQYFGPGTRLTVL.

This chain uses TRBV28 with TRBJ2-7; perhaps TRBD1 as D (6 bases). CDR1 and CDR2 (germline): MDHEN, SYDVKM. Trimming removed 8 bases from V and 0 bases from J, with 14 bases in between. The CDR3 covers 14 residues. The CDR3 nucleotides read TGTGCCAGCTCCGAACAGGGCATCTCCTACGAGCAGTACTTC. It translates to CASSEQGISYEQYF.

The chain employs TRBV4-1 and TRBJ2-5; D call uncertain. Germline V CDR1 and CDR2: MGHRA, YSYEKL. The CDR3 contains 14 residues. Trimming removed 6 bases from V and 1 base from J, with 12 bases in between. Here the CDR3 DNA reads TGCGCCAGCAGACGTCGAGAGTTCCAAGAGACCCAGTACTTC. Residues: CASRRREFQETQYF.

This chain joins TRBV29-1 and TRBJ1-2; no firm D call. Per the germline V gene, CDR1 is SQVTM and CDR2 is ANQGSEA. V was clipped by 5 bases and J by 7 bases, with 23 bases between them. The CDR3 sequence is 15 residues long. In DNA form, the CDR3 reads TGCAGCGTTCAAAAAGATCTTACCCCCGACACTGGCTACACCTTC. As protein: CSVQKDLTPDTGYTF.

V gene TRBV10-3 combines with J gene TRBJ1-2; 9 bases fit TRBD1. V was clipped by 2 bases and J by 5 bases; unmatched bases: 3. This CDR3 region has 14 residues. Germline V gene lookup returns CDR1 ENHRY and CDR2 SYGVKD. The CDR3 nucleotides are TGTGCCATCAGTGAGGGGACAGGGTATTATGGCTACACCTTC. It specifies CAISEGTGYYGYTF.

The chain links TRBV2 to TRBJ1-5, with TRBD1 matching 9 bases. The CDR3 has 14 residues. CDR1 is SNHLY and CDR2 is FYNNEI in the germline V gene. The trim removed 6 bases at V and 3 bases at J, leaving 3 bases unmatched. The CDR3 sequence: CASRGTGLNQPQHF. The CDR3, as DNA: TGTGCCAGCAGAGGGACAGGGCTCAATCAGCCCCAGCATTTT.

This chain joins TRBV4-3 and TRBJ2-3; tentative D call: TRBD1 (5 bases). This CDR3 comprises 17 residues. Deletions cut 0 bases from V and 3 bases from J, with 16 bases between. Germline assignment: CDR1 LGHNA and CDR2 YSLEER. The DNA for the CDR3 is TGCGCCAGCAGCCAAGAAAGCGCAGGGATAAGAACAGATACGCAGTATTTT. This gives the protein CASSQESAGIRTDTQYF.

The rearrangement joins TRBV30 to TRBJ1-2, with D unresolved. This CDR3 has 13 residues. Germline V gene sequence: CDR1 GTSNPN, CDR2 SVGIG (reference sequence). Trimming cost V 0 bases and J 5 bases, with 10 bases left between them. The CDR3 DNA follows: TGTGCCTGGAGTGTATTCTTACTGTATGGCTACACCTTC. This codes for CAWSVFLLYGYTF.

The gene calls are TRBV7-6 and TRBJ1-5, with TRBD1 identical over 7 bases. Germline CDR1 and CDR2: SGHVS and FNYEAQ. The CDR3 contains 14 residues. V lost 3 bases to trimming and J lost 6 bases; unmatched junction nucleotides: 5. CDR3 sequence reads: CASSLAQGSQPQHF. Written as DNA, the CDR3 is TGTGCCAGCAGCTTGGCACAGGGGAGTCAGCCCCAGCATTTT. The full variable domain, completed using reference TRBV7-6 and TRBJ1-5, is GAGVSQSPRYKVTKRGQDVALRCDPISGHVSLYWYRQALGQGPEFLTYFNYEAQQDKSGLPNDRFSAERPEGSISTLTIQRTEQRDSAMYRCASSLAQGSQPQHFGDGTRLSIL.

This clone has a single count. CDR3 nucleotide sequence: TGTGCCAGCAGTGAAACTAGCGGGGGATTGAGCACAGATACGCAGTATTTT. As protein: CASSETSGGLSTDTQYF. The chain joins TRBV6-1 to TRBJ2-3; 11 bases agree with TRBD2. CDR1 and CDR2 (germline): MNHNS, SASEGT. The V and J ends lost 2 bases and 0 bases, in that order; junction bases with no gene match: 4. This CDR3 comprises 17 residues.

The chain combines TRBV6-5 with TRBJ2-3, with TRBD2 matching over 8 bases. The CDR3 spans 13 residues. With V trimmed by 7 bases and J by 4 bases, 4 bases remained unmatched. Germline lookup yields CDR1 MNHEY and CDR2 SVGAGI. The CDR3 bases are TGTGCCAGCATGGGACTAGTCTCAGATACGCAGTATTTT. Its translation: CASMGLVSDTQYF.

CDR3 loop: CASTSTGKGGVFF. The CDR3 DNA reads as TGTGCCAGCACCTCCACAGGGAAAGGGGGAGTTTTCTTT. The chain has TRBV28 and TRBJ1-1; D perhaps matches TRBD1 (6 bases). The CDR3 is made up of 13 amino acids. The V and J ends lost 7 bases and 13 bases respectively, with 22 bases between them. Germline V lookup: CDR1 MDHEN, CDR2 SYDVKM. Combining the CDR3 with reference TRBV28 and TRBJ1-1 gives the whole variable domain DVKVTQSSRYLVKRTGEKVFLECVQDMDHENMFWYRQDPGLGLRLIYFSYDVKMKEKGDIPEGYSVSREKKERFSLILESASTNQTSMYLCASTSTGKGGVFFGQGTRLTVV.

This chain links TRBV5-1 with TRBJ2-7, with D possibly matching TRBD2 (6 bases). CDR1 is SGHRS, CDR2 YFSETQ, per germline. This CDR3 has 15 residues. The germline V and J ends were trimmed by 0 bases and 0 bases, with 10 bases remaining between them. CDR3 sequence reads: CASSLGGASSYEQYF. The CDR3 region has the DNA TGCGCCAGCAGCTTGGGCGGGGCCAGCTCCTACGAGCAGTACTTC.

V and J are TRBV7-2 and TRBJ1-2; 10 bases align to TRBD1. With V trimmed by 1 base and J by 7 bases, 12 bases remained unmatched. CDR1 SGHTA and CDR2 FQGNSA come from the germline V gene. The CDR3 has 17 residues. The CDR3 spells CASSLEGTGVVYGGYTF. CDR3 DNA: TGTGCCAGCAGCTTAGAGGGGACAGGGGTCGTTTATGGTGGCTACACCTTC.